This T cell receptor (beta chain) was found in a study of OX40 agonist ivuxolimab in advanced cancers. Study overall: Patients received ivuxolimab, an intravenous treatment, every 2 weeks at 0.01 to 10 mg/kg. Partial responses were observed in three patients, of whom one had hepatocellular carcinoma and two had cutaneous melanoma. The group had a mean age of 60 years, ranged from about 20 to 80, and was roughly 83% male.

The CDR3 length is 11 residues. V gave up 4 bases and J gave up 8 bases, with 9 bases separating them. Germline CDR1 is SNHLY and CDR2 is FYNNEI. Profiled with immunoSEQ multiplex PCR; TCRdb holds only in-frame clones, not every one. The table includes about 43,000 clones, around 85% detected once. Autoimmune disease history or systemic immunosuppression led to patient exclusion. The sample in question was CD4+ or CD8+ T cells sorted from blood, obtained in a trial of the OX40 agonist ivuxolimab. The chain joins TRBV2 to TRBJ2-7; the D call may be TRBD1 or TRBD2 (5 bases each). The source of this sequence is an adult with an advanced solid tumor such as melanoma, head and neck, liver or kidney cancer. CDR3 sequence reads: CASSGGSQQYV. CDR3 in DNA: TGTGCCAGCAGTGGGGGGAGCCAGCAGTACGTC.